The clone carrying this T cell receptor (beta chain) was seen ten or more times. The antigen is unknown. Sorting that relied on CD45RO/CCR7/CD25/CD127/CD95/CD27 yielded CD4+ naive, central memory, regulatory and stem cell-like memory cells. This sample stems from a study of beta chain features in type 1 diabetes. At the level of the study: Healthy donors, compared against patients, showed similar age, gender and cell yields. Broader study findings: Whether TCRB rearrangement is influenced by HLA type went unresolved here.

V lost 4 bases, J lost 8 bases, and 11 bases stayed unmatched. The germline CDR1 and CDR2 sequences are MDHEN and SYDVKM. The length of the CDR3 is 16 residues. Investigators reverse transcribed all isolated RNA, so they sequenced expressed TCRB transcripts. Reads from naive, central memory and regulatory T cell samples averaged approximately 3.4 million. Assay: immunoSEQ multiplex PCR; the TCRdb copy retains only in-frame clones and omits some. Altogether over 150,000 clones are present, about 8.1% being singletons, with the ten largest covering 0.65%. This receptor was taken from a young man in good health. The chain recombines TRBV28 with TRBJ1-2, with 12 bases lining up with TRBD1. Sequencing was performed on central memory CD4+ T cells from blood. In DNA form, the CDR3 reads TGTGCCAGCAGTTCCGGGACAGGGGGCGAGGTGTTCGGCTACACCTTC. Amino acid sequence: CASSSGTGGEVFGYTF.